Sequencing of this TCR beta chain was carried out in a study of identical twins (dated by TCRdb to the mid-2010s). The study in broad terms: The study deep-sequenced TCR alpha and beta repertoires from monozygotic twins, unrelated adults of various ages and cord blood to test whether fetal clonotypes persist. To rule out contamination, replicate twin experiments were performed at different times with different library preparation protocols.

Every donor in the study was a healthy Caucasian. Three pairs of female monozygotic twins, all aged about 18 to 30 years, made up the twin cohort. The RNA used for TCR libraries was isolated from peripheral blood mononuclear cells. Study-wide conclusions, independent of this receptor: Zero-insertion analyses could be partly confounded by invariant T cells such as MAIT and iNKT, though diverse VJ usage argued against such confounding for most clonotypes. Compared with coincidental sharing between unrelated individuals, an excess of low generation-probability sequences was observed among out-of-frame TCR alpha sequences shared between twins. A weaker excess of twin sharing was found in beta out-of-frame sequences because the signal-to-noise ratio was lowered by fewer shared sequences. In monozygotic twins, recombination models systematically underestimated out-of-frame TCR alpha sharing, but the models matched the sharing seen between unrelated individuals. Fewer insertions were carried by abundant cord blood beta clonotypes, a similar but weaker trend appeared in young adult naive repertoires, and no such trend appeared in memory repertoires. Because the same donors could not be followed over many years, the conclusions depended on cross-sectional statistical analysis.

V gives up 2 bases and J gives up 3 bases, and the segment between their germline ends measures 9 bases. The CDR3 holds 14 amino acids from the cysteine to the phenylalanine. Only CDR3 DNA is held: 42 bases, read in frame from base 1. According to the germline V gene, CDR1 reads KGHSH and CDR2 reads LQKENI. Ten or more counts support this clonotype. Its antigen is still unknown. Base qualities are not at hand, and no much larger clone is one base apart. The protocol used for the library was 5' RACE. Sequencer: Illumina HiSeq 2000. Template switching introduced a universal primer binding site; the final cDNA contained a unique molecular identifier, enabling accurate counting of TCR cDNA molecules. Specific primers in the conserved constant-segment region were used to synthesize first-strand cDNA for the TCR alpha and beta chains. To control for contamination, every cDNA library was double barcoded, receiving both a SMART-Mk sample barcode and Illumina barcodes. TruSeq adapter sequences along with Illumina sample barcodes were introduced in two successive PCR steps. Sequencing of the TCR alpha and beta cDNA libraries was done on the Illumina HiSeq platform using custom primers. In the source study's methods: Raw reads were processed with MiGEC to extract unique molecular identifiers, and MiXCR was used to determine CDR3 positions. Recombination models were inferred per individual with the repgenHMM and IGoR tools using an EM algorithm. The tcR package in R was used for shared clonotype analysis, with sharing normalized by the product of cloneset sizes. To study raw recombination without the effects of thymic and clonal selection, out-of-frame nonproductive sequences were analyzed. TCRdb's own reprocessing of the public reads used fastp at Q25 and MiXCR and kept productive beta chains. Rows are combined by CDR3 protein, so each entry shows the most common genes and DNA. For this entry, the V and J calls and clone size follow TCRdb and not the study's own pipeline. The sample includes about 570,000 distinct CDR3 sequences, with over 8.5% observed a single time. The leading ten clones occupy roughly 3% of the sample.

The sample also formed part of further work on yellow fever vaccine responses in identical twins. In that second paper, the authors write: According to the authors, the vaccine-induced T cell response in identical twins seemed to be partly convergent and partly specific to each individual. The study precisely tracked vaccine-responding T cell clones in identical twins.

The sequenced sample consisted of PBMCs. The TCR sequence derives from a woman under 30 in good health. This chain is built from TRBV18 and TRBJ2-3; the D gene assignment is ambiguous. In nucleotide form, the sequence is TGTGCCAGCTCACCAAGTACAGAAACAGATACGCAGTATTTT. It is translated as CASSPSTETDTQYF.